This entry concerns a single T cell receptor beta chain. Antigen specificity is unknown. Method: immunoSEQ multiplex PCR; TCRdb's copy keeps in-frame clones and lacks some. The sample comprises about 150,000 clones, 94% of which are singletons, and over 1.5% rests with the top ten. These data belong to a study of cytomegalovirus exposure and HLA in healthy donors. Germline CDR1 reads SNHLY; CDR2 reads FYNNEI. This CDR3 is 12 amino acids long. Deletions cut 3 bases from V and 2 bases from J, with 5 bases between. General study findings and limits: Whilst most TCR sequences proved rare, a subset of public TCRs occurred across many donors. Overall, roughly 150 TCR beta chains were annotated as cytomegalovirus-associated.

This chain joins TRBV2 and TRBJ2-7; TRBD1 is a possible D gene (5 bases). Input material: PBMCs. The receptor comes from a man younger than 30 in good health and CMV-seropositive. The CDR3 loop is CASSDRAYEQYF. CDR3 nucleotides: TGTGCCAGCAGTGACAGGGCCTACGAGCAGTACTTC.